The 11 T cell receptor beta chains presented below share a single source sample, sequenced in a study of shared clonotypes between healthy human individuals. Clones were sequenced by immunoSEQ multiplex PCR, and TCRdb holds only the in-frame ones, with some missing. The sample lists millions of clones, roughly 94% occurring once. Sequencing input: naive CD4+ T cells sorted from blood. Specified subset: CD45RA+ positively selected. The receptors were gathered from a man younger than 30 in good health.

J is TRBJ1-2 and V is TRBV10-3; the D gene is possibly TRBD1 (5 bases). The germline V gene has CDR1 ENHRY and CDR2 SYGVKD. The CDR3 covers 13 residues. The V end was cut by 10 bases, the J end by 4 bases, with 16 bases between. This CDR3 is CATGGREGYGYTF. The CDR3 nucleotides are TGTGCCACCGGCGGCAGGGAGGGCTATGGCTACACCTTC.

The V call is TRBV5-1, the J call TRBJ2-2, with 7 bases matching TRBD2. The CDR3 is 16 amino acids. V shed 4 bases and J 3 bases; nucleotides not matched to a gene: 9. CDR1 and CDR2 from the germline V gene are SGHRS and YFSETQ. CDR3 nucleotides: TGCGCCAGCAGCCTGGTGGGGCTAGCGGACACCGGGGAGCTGTTTTTT. Its protein product is CASSLVGLADTGELFF.

CDR3 in amino acids: CASSYRDLGQPQHF. The CDR3 DNA is TGTGCCAGCAGCTACAGGGATTTAGGTCAGCCCCAGCATTTT. This chain joins TRBV5-8 and TRBJ1-5, with D maybe TRBD1 (6 bases). CDR1 SGHTS and CDR2 YDEGEE come from the germline V gene. V was shortened by 3 bases and J by 6 bases, with 13 bases between the two germline ends. The length of the CDR3 is 14 residues.

The J gene is TRBJ1-1, the V gene TRBV29-1, with D hard to call. This CDR3 spans 11 amino acids. Trimming cost V 7 bases and J 0 bases, with 6 bases left between them. Germline V gene data show CDR1 as SQVTM and CDR2 as ANQGSEA. DNA for the CDR3: TGCAGCGCCGTGATGAACACTGAAGCTTTCTTT. Translating it yields CSAVMNTEAFF.

CDR3 residues: CASSWAARAAQYF. CDR3 DNA sequence: TGTGCCAGCAGTTGGGCCGCTCGGGCGGCGCAGTATTTT. The chain is built from TRBV27 and TRBJ2-3; the D is unclear. This CDR3 spans 13 amino acids. Trimming pared 4 bases from V and 10 bases from J, leaving 15 bases between. Germline CDR1 is MNHEY and CDR2 is SMNVEV (reference sequence).

The V gene is TRBV7-8, the J gene TRBJ1-2; TRBD1 matches at 11 bases. Germline V CDR1 and CDR2: SGHVS, FQNEAQ. V lost 4 bases and J lost 6; bases outside the gene matches: 7. This CDR3 has 15 residues. For the CDR3, the DNA is TGTGCCAGCAGCTCAGCGGACAGGGGGCGTAATGGCTACACCTTC. The encoded protein is CASSSADRGRNGYTF. The complete variable domain, with remaining parts taken from reference TRBV7-8 and TRBJ1-2, reads GAGVSQSPRYKVAKRGQDVALRCDPISGHVSLFWYQQALGQGPEFLTYFQNEAQLDKSGLPSDRFFAERPEGSVSTLKIQRTQQEDSAVYLCASSSADRGRNGYTFGSGTRLTVV.

The chain uses TRBV10-3 and TRBJ2-3; 7 bases are shared with TRBD1. V lost 3 bases, J lost 2 bases, and 11 bases stayed unmatched. CDR3 length equals 17 residues. Per the germline V gene, CDR1 is ENHRY and CDR2 is SYGVKD. The CDR3 loop is CAISESLTGSFTDTQYF. The CDR3 bases are TGTGCCATCAGTGAATCGCTGACAGGGAGTTTCACAGATACGCAGTATTTT.

This chain uses TRBV10-3 with TRBJ2-5; no reliable D call. V lost 0 bases to trimming and J lost 1 base, with 9 bases between them. This CDR3 comprises 15 residues. The germline V gene encodes CDR1 ENHRY and CDR2 SYGVKD. CDR3 loop: CAISESDGPQETQYF. CDR3 nucleotides: TGTGCCATCAGTGAGTCGGATGGCCCCCAAGAGACCCAGTACTTC.

This clone was detected only a few times. The rearrangement uses TRBV6-5 and TRBJ1-2, with a possible D match to TRBD1 (6 bases). Per the germline V gene, CDR1 is MNHEY and CDR2 is SVGAGI. Trimming pared 2 bases from V and 7 bases from J, leaving 8 bases between. This CDR3 has 12 amino acids. CDR3: CASSYGGLGYTF. As DNA, the CDR3 is TGTGCCAGCAGTTACGGGGGGCTTGGCTACACCTTC.

The gene calls are TRBV11-2 and TRBJ1-2; unclear D gene. Between the trimmed V and J ends, which lost 1 base and 2 bases, there was a span of 14 bases. CDR1 and CDR2 from the germline V gene are SGHAT and FQNNGV. The CDR3 spans 16 residues. CDR3 in DNA: TGTGCCAGCAGCTTAGGGGCCTTGAACGAGAACTATGGCTACACCTTC. Amino acids: CASSLGALNENYGYTF.

This chain uses TRBV9 with TRBJ1-6, with D possibly being TRBD1 (6 bases). Germline lookup yields CDR1 SGDLS and CDR2 YYNGEE. The length of the CDR3 is 19 residues. V was shortened by 0 bases and J by 7 bases, with 23 bases between the two germline ends. CDR3 nucleotides: TGTGCCAGCAGCGTAGAGTCAAGGGAGGGGAGGGGGTCCAATTCACCCCTCCACTTT. It specifies CASSVESREGRGSNSPLHF.